This entry describes one TCR beta chain. Its target antigen remains unknown. No much larger clonotype is one base removed from it; base qualities were not supplied. The sample originates from a study of shared clonotypes between healthy human individuals (dated by TCRdb to 2019 to 2021). The study in broad terms: The cohort comprised two women and a few men aged 18 to 49 years. Per donor, leukapheresis produced somewhere between about 0.85 and 10 billion PBMCs. Per donor, three plates each were used for CD4 naive and CD4 memory, two for CD8 naive, and one for CD8 memory. To estimate repertoire size and how much clonotype sharing occurs between individuals, the study deeply sequenced the blood TCR repertoires of several healthy adults. To increase sequencing depth and limit assay-specific biases, TCR repertoire library preparation and sequencing were carried out by different laboratories using diverse techniques.

Overall results and qualifications from the work: Naive subsets generally had larger estimated clonotype richness than memory subsets. Based on pairwise subsampling, the degree of clonotype sharing among donors was expected to be affected by sequencing depth. Because the study included a small number of donors, the genetic and exposure-history diversity represented was limited. Compared with non-shared clonotypes, clonotypes shared by all four sorted-subset donors had higher generation probabilities. When a few donors were compared, the shared fraction of clonotypes was about 5.4% for naive CD4, about 4% for naive CD8, 2.3% for memory CD4, and less than 0.5% for memory CD8. Sampling was limited to blood, and TCR repertoires in tissue likely differ from TCR repertoires in blood. Rarefaction of sorted-subset datasets indicated incomplete sequencing despite the large sequencing depth.

CD8 naive samples consisted of CD45RO-negative cells that were positively selected for CCR7, yielding a CD45RA+CCR7+ population without TemRA cells. The donors were healthy, HIV-negative adults who had no recently reported acute infections or vaccinations. Every donor was a Caucasian adult residing in Nashville, Tennessee, USA. Blood was obtained by leukapheresis, after which PBMCs were separated by Ficoll-Histopaque density gradient centrifugation and cryopreserved in liquid nitrogen vapor phase. Analytical flow cytometry was used to check the purity and quantity of every magnetically sorted T cell population. From each sorted fraction, genomic DNA was isolated and quantified by UV absorbance on a Nanodrop 2000c. Using the deep immunoSEQ assay, multiplex PCR amplified TCR CDR3 regions from genomic DNA. Extracted genomic DNA from each cell subset was spread evenly across all wells of several immunoSEQ 96-well plates, with each plate serving as a replicate. For sorted subsets, each replicate PCR was loaded with approximately 200 ng genomic DNA, equivalent to approximately 27,000 T cell genomes. The purified libraries were quantified using a Qubit 3.0 fluorometer, sized with a Bioanalyzer 2100, and then quantified again using the KAPA Library Quantification kit. Each immunoSEQ 96-well plate was sequenced on its own single-read 150-cycle Illumina NextSeq 550 flow cell. As for how the authors treated the data: Because the immunoSEQ output included only junctional sequences and no quality scores, the filtering could not be the same as the filtering used for full-length reads. To assign V/J genes and CDR3, sequences were annotated using PyIR, a Python wrapper for IgBLAST v1.9, with IMGT germline references. Reads were removed for weak V/J assignments (E-value above 1e-6), missing CDR3, stop codons, out-of-frame junctions, or ambiguous translated residues. V3J clonotypes were defined as sequences sharing an identical inferred V gene, J gene, and CDR3 amino acid sequence. The percentage overlap between two repertoires was calculated by dividing the number of shared unique clonotypes by the size of the smaller repertoire. Repertoire richness was assessed with RTK rarefaction, the Chao1 estimator, and Recon v2.1 estimates of unobserved clonotypes. OLGA was used to compute generation probabilities for all TCRbeta clonotypes that the gDNA method yielded from four donors. The table comes from immuneACCESS by way of TCRdb, which keeps in-frame sequences with V and J called. Part of the clones is missing from these tables; in studies checked, under half for an unresolved V gene and the rest for unknown reasons. That table is the source of V, J and clone size, and D and trimming were worked out from the DNA. The sample data list some 2.1 million clones, and approximately 94% of these were observed just once. Clones ranked in the top ten supply around 1.1% of the sample.

Germline trimming: 7 bases from V, 7 bases from J; junction bases outside gene matches: 9. The germline V gene supplies CDR1 SNHLY and CDR2 FYNNEI. Taken from cysteine to phenylalanine, the CDR3 has 14 residues. Only the CDR3 region is kept as DNA, spanning 42 bases read in frame from base 1. Sequencing was performed on naive CD8+ T cells sorted from blood. This sample's cell subset or site label indicates: CD45RA+CCR7+. The source is a man younger than 35 in good health. The chain joins TRBV2 to TRBJ1-2, and TRBD1 matches 10 of the central bases. This receptor carries the CDR3 CASTTGQGNGGYTF. The nucleotide sequence is given as TGTGCCAGCACCACGGGACAGGGGAACGGTGGCTACACCTTC.